The source of this T cell receptor (beta chain) is a study of OX40 agonist ivuxolimab in advanced cancers. Study results and limitations: Antigen specificity was not determined for the expanded peripheral T cells.

This clone was observed a few times. Its antigen is not identified. This CDR3 comprises 14 residues. Germline V gene lookup returns CDR1 SEHNR and CDR2 FQNEAQ (reference sequence). Trimming stripped 4 bases from V and 2 bases from J, with 12 bases between. Exclusion of a patient followed from autoimmune disease history or systemic immunosuppression. Patients had blood sampled at baseline and again on cycle 4 day 1 and cycle 7 day 1. Repertoires were generated with immunoSEQ multiplex PCR, while TCRdb's copy carries only in-frame clones and drops some. This sample has 70,000 to 95,000 clones, with more than 85% found just once.

The TCR sequence derives from an adult with an advanced solid tumor such as melanoma, head and neck, liver or kidney cancer. The chain joins TRBV7-9 to TRBJ2-7, with D perhaps matching TRBD1 (6 bases). The material sequenced was CD4+ or CD8+ T cells sorted from blood, taken in a trial of the OX40 agonist ivuxolimab. CDR3 sequence (DNA): TGTGCCAGCAGCTCTGCAGGGGTAACCTACGAGCAGTACTTC. This gives the protein CASSSAGVTYEQYF.